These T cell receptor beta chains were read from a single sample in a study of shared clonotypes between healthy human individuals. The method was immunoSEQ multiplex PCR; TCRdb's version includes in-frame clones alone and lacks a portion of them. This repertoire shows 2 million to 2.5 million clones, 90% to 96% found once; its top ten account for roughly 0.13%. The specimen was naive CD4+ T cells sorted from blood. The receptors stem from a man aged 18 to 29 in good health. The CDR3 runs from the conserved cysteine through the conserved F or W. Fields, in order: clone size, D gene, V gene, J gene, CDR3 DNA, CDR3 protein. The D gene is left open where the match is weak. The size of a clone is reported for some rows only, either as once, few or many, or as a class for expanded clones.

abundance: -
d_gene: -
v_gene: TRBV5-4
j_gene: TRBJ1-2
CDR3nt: TGTGCCAGCAGCTTCGCGGAGGGCTCTAACTATGGCTACACCTTC
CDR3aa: CASSFAEGSNYGYTF

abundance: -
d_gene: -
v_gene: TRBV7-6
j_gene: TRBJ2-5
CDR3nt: TGTGCCAGCAGCTTAGCGATAAGCATAAGGGTGGAGACCCAGTACTTC
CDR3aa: CASSLAISIRVETQYF

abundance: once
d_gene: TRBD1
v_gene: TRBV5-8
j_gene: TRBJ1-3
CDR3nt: TGTGCCAGCAGCTCCAAGGGACAGATTGGAAACACCATATATTTT
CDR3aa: CASSSKGQIGNTIYF

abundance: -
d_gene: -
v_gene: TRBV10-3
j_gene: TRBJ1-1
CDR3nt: TGTGCCATCAGTGAGTCCGGTGGGTACACTGAAGCTTTCTTT
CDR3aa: CAISESGGYTEAFF

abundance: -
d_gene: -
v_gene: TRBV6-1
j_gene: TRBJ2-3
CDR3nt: TGTGCCAGCAGTGACAGGGGGGGAGGCACAGATACGCAGTATTTT
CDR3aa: CASSDRGGGTDTQYF

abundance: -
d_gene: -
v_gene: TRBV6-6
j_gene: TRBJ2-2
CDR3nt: TGTGCCAGCAGCGACAGATTCCGGGAGCTGTTTTTT
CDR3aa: CASSDRFRELFF

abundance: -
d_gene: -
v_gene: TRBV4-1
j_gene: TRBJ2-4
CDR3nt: TGCGCCAGCAGCCGACTAGGGACCTTAGCTGAAAACATTCAGTACTTC
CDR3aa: CASSRLGTLAENIQYF

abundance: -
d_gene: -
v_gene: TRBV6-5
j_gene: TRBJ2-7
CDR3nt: TGTGCCAGCAGCTACCTGACGGGTGACGAGCAGTACTTC
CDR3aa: CASSYLTGDEQYF

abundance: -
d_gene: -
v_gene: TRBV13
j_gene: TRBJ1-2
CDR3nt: TGTGCCAGCAGCTTATCAGACCCCGGTAACTATGGCTACACCTTC
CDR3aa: CASSLSDPGNYGYTF

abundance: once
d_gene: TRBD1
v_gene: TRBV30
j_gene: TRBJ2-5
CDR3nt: TGTGCCTGGAGTGCCTCGGGACAGGGACAAGAGACCCAGTACTTC
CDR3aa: CAWSASGQGQETQYF

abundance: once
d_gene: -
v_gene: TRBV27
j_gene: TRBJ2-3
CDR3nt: TGTGCCAGCAGTTCTGCTGGGGATACGCAGTATTTT
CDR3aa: CASSSAGDTQYF

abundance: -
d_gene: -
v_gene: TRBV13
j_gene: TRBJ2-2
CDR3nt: TGTGCCAGCAGCTTCTTGGGACGACTAACTTCAGACACCGGGGAGCTGTTTTTT
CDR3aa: CASSFLGRLTSDTGELFF

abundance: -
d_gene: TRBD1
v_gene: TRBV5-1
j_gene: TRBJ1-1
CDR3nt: TGCGCCAGCAGCTTGCAACAGGGGACGGAAGCTTTCTTT
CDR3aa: CASSLQQGTEAFF

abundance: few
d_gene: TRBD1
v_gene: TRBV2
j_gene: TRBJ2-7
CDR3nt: TGTGCCAGCACAAGGACAGGGTACGAGCAGTACTTC
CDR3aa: CASTRTGYEQYF

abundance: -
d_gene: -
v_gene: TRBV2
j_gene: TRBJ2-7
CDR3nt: TGTGCCAGCAGGAGAACGGACGCCTACGAGCAGTACTTC
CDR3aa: CASRRTDAYEQYF

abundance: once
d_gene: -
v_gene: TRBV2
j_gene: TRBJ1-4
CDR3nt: TGTGCCAGCAGTGAGGGCCCTGGGGATGAAAAACTGTTTTTT
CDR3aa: CASSEGPGDEKLFF

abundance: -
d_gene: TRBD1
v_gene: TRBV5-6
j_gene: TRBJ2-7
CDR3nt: TGTGCCGGCAGCAGGCGACAGGGCTACGAGCAGTACTTC
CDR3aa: CAGSRRQGYEQYF

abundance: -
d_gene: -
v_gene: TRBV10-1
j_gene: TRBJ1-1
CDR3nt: TGCGCCAGCAGTGCAGGCATTCGGACTGAAGCTTTCTTT
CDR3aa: CASSAGIRTEAFF

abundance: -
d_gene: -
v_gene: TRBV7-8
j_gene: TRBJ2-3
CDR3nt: TGTGCCAGCAGCTTAGTCATTAGCACAGATACGCAGTATTTT
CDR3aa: CASSLVISTDTQYF

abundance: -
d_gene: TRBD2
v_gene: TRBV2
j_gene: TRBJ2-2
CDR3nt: TGTGCCAGCACCCAAAAAGCGGGAGGCACCGGGGAGCTGTTTTTT
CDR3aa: CASTQKAGGTGELFF

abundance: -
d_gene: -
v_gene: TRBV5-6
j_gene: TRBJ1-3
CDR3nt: TGTGCCAGCAGCTCCTTGACTGGGAAATTGAACACCATATATTTT
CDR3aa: CASSSLTGKLNTIYF

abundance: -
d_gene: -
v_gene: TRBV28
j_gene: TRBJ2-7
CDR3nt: TGTGCCAGCAGAAGGGACTTTTCAACCTACGAGCAGTACTTC
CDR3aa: CASRRDFSTYEQYF

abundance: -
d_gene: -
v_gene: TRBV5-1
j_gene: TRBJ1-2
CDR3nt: TGCGCCAGCAGCTTGGTCCCGGGGAGCTATGGCTACACCTTC
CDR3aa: CASSLVPGSYGYTF

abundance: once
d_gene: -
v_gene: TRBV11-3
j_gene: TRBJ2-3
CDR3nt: TGTGCCAGCAGCCCGAGGGGGGTGTCAGATACGCAGTATTTT
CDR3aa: CASSPRGVSDTQYF

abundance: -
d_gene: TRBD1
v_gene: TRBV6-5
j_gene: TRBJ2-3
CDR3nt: TGTGCCAGTACCAGGGACAGGCGGGGCACAGATACGCAGTATTTT
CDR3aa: CASTRDRRGTDTQYF

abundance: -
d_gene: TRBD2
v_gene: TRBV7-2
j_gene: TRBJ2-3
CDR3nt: TGTGCCAGCAGCTATGGGACTAGCGGGGGCACAGATACGCAGTATTTT
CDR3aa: CASSYGTSGGTDTQYF

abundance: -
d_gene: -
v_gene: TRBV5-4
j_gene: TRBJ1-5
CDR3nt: TGTGCCAGCAGCCCGGCACTCAATCAGCCCCAGCATTTT
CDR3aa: CASSPALNQPQHF

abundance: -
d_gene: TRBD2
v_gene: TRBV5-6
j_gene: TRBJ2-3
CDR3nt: TGTGCCAGCAGGCGCGTCGGCGGGAGTACAGATACGCAGTATTTT
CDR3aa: CASRRVGGSTDTQYF

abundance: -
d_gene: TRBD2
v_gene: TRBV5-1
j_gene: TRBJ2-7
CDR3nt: TGCGCCAGCAGCTTGACGGGCGGGAGAAAGGGCGACGAGCAGTACTTC
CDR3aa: CASSLTGGRKGDEQYF

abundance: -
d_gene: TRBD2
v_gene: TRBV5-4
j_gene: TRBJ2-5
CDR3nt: TGTGCCAGCAGCCCCGGACTAGCGGGAGGCCCTGAGACCCAGTACTTC
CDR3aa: CASSPGLAGGPETQYF

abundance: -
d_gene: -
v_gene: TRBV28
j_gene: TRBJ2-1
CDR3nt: TGTGCCAGCAAGGGGGGCCACTTCTCCTACAATGAGCAGTTCTTC
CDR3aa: CASKGGHFSYNEQFF

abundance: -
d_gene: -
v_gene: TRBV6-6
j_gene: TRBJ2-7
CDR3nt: TGTGCCAGCAGTTTAGGGGGCGAGCAGTACTTC
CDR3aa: CASSLGGEQYF

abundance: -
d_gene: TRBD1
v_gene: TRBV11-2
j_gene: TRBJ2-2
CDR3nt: TGTGCCAGCAGCTTTTCAGGGGGCAAGTCCGGGGAGCTGTTTTTT
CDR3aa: CASSFSGGKSGELFF

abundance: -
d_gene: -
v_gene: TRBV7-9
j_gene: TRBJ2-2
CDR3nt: TGTGCCAGCAGCTTATCACTTCAGGCCGGGGAGCTGTTTTTT
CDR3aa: CASSLSLQAGELFF

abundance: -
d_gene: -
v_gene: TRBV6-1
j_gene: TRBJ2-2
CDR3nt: TGTGCCAGCAGTGAAAACCCAGGGGCTGGGGAGCTGTTTTTT
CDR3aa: CASSENPGAGELFF

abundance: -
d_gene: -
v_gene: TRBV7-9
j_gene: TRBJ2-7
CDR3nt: TGTGCCAGCAGCTTAGAGGGCGGTCACTCCTACGAGCAGTACTTC
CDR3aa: CASSLEGGHSYEQYF

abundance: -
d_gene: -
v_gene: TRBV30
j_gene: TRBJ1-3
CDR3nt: TGTGCCTGGAGGACGGATGGAAACACCATATATTTT
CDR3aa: CAWRTDGNTIYF

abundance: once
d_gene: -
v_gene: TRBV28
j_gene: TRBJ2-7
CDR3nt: TGTGCCCGCCGGCAGGGCAGGGACTCCTACGAGCAGTACTTC
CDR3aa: CARRQGRDSYEQYF

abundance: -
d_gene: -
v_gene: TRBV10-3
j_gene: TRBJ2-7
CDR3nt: TGTGCCATCAGTGCTACCCGGGGGAGCTCCTACGAGCAGTACTTC
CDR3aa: CAISATRGSSYEQYF

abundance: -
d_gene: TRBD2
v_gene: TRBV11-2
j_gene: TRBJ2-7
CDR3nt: TGTGCCAGCAGCTTTCGTAGACTAGCGGTTCCCGAAAGCTCCTACGAGCAGTACTTC
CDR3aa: CASSFRRLAVPESSYEQYF

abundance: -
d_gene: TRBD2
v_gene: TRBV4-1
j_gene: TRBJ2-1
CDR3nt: TGCGCCAGCAGCCAAGAGCTAGCGGGCTTGACATATGAGCAGTTCTTC
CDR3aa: CASSQELAGLTYEQFF

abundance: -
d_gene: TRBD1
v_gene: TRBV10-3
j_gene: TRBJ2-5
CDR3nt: TGTGCCATCAGCGAGGGACAGAGCATCCAAGAGACCCAGTACTTC
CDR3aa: CAISEGQSIQETQYF

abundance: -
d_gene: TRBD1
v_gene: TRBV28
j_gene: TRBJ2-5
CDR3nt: TGTGCCAGCCTCGGCGGCACAGGGGGTGGAGAGACCCAGTACTTC
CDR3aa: CASLGGTGGGETQYF

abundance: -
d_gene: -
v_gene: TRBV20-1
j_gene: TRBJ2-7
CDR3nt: TGCAGTGCTCCCGACAACTACGAGCAGTACTTC
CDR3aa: CSAPDNYEQYF

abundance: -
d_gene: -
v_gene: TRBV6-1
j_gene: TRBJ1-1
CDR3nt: TGTGCCAGCTACCTGGGGACGGCTTTCTTT
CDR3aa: CASYLGTAFF

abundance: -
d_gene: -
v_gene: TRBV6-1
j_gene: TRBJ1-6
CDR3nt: TGTGCCAGTACCGGGGGCCCTTGGGATTCACCCCTCCACTTT
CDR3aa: CASTGGPWDSPLHF

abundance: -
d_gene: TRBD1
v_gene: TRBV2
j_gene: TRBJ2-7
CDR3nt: TGTGCCAGCAGGCAGGGGGCGCGTATTCGGAGGGAGCAGTACTTC
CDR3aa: CASRQGARIRREQYF

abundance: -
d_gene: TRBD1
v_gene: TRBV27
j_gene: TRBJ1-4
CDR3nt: TGTGCCAGCAGTTTTCGGACAGGGACTACAACTAATGAAAAACTGTTTTTT
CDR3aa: CASSFRTGTTTNEKLFF

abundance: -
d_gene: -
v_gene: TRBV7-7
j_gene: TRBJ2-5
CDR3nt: TGTGCTAGCAGCTTAGCAGACACCCAAGAGACCCAGTACTTC
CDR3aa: CASSLADTQETQYF